The rows below give T cell receptor beta chains drawn from one sample of a study of CD8 T cells in ankylosing spondylitis. TCRdb fed the 5' RACE reads into MiXCR, producing one record per CDR3 protein. The sample comprises some 200,000 distinct CDR3 sequences, around 13% of which are singletons, and more than 15% rests with the top ten. Input material: blood, either unsorted or a sorted T cell fraction (not recorded which). The receptors come from a male donor with ankylosing spondylitis or in good health (not recorded which). Both conserved end residues are part of each CDR3. D genes are given only for firm matches. Clone size is not always given. Where it is, it says once, few, many or a class for expanded clones.

D	length	V	J	size	CDR3	DNA
-	15	TRBV7-8	TRBJ2-5	many	CASSLGGLPQETQYF	TGTGCCAGCAGCTTAGGGGGACTGCCCCAAGAGACCCAGTACTTC
TRBD2	16	TRBV10-3	TRBJ2-7	-	CAISESVGTRVYEQYF	TGTGCCATCAGTGAGTCGGTAGGGACTAGGGTTTACGAGCAGTACTTC
TRBD2	14	TRBV7-9	TRBJ2-7	few	CASSLVGLADEQYF	TGTGCCAGCAGCTTAGTTGGACTAGCCGACGAGCAGTACTTC
TRBD1	15	TRBV11-2	TRBJ2-3	-	CASSYRDRSTDTQYF	TGTGCCAGCAGCTACCGGGACAGGAGCACAGATACGCAGTATTTT
-	14	TRBV2	TRBJ2-1	few	CASSVIPTYNEQFF	TGTGCCAGCAGCGTGATACCTACCTACAATGAGCAGTTCTTC
TRBD1	16	TRBV5-1	TRBJ2-7	few	CASSSSGTGVNYEQYF	TGCGCCAGCAGCTCATCCGGGACAGGGGTCAACTACGAGCAGTACTTC
-	16	TRBV5-1	TRBJ2-7	once	CASSLIGGGKGYEQYF	TGCGCCAGCAGCCTCATCGGAGGGGGCAAGGGGTACGAGCAGTACTTC
-	15	TRBV7-9	TRBJ2-2	-	CASSSGITNTGELFF	TGTGCCAGCAGCTCCGGCATAACGAACACCGGGGAGCTGTTTTTT
-	14	TRBV5-1	TRBJ1-1	few	CASSLELVGTEAFF	TGCGCCAGCAGCTTGGAATTAGTGGGCACTGAAGCTTTCTTT
-	17	TRBV3-1	TRBJ2-1	-	CASSQDRTTRAYNEQFF	TGTGCCAGCAGCCAAGATAGGACGACCCGCGCCTACAATGAGCAGTTCTTC
-	16	TRBV5-1	TRBJ2-2	-	CASSPDFGENTGELFF	TGCGCCAGCAGCCCGGACTTCGGGGAGAACACCGGGGAGCTGTTTTTT
-	16	TRBV7-6	TRBJ2-1	-	CASSPGPGGAYNEQFF	TGTGCCAGCAGCCCGGGACCCGGAGGAGCCTACAATGAGCAGTTCTTC
TRBD2	16	TRBV19	TRBJ2-1	-	CASSIGLAGGSAEQFF	TGTGCCAGTAGTATAGGGCTAGCGGGAGGTTCGGCTGAGCAGTTCTTC
-	16	TRBV2	TRBJ1-1	-	CASSDELENMNTEAFF	TGTGCCAGCAGTGATGAGTTGGAGAACATGAACACTGAAGCTTTCTTT
TRBD2	18	TRBV23-1	TRBJ2-5	few	CASQLPTSGGPFQETQYF	TGCGCCAGTCAACTACCGACTAGCGGGGGGCCCTTCCAAGAGACCCAGTACTTC
-	12	TRBV9	TRBJ2-1	few	CASSLQGDEQFF	TGTGCCAGCAGCCTTCAAGGGGATGAGCAGTTCTTC
TRBD2	12	TRBV7-9	TRBJ2-5	-	CASTGGQETQYF	TGTGCCAGCACCGGGGGGCAAGAGACCCAGTACTTC
-	16	TRBV9	TRBJ2-7	few	CASSVGRQAIWDEQYF	TGTGCCAGCAGCGTAGGTCGACAGGCGATCTGGGACGAGCAGTACTTC
TRBD1	13	TRBV12-3/TRBV12-4	TRBJ1-4	-	CASRRTGNEKLFF	TGTGCCAGCAGACGGACAGGCAATGAAAAACTGTTTTTT
TRBD2	18	TRBV2	TRBJ2-1	few	CASSEARKRGHSYNEQFF	TGTGCCAGCAGTGAAGCGCGGAAGCGGGGGCACTCCTACAATGAGCAGTTCTTC
-	12	TRBV6-6	TRBJ2-7	-	CASTSLGDEQYF	TGTGCCAGCACCTCCCTAGGCGACGAGCAGTACTTC
TRBD2	14	TRBV5-1	TRBJ2-2	few	CATTAGANTGELFF	TGCGCCACCACAGCGGGGGCGAACACCGGGGAGCTGTTTTTT
-	13	TRBV30	TRBJ2-3	few	CAWDHLYADTQYF	TGTGCCTGGGATCACCTGTACGCAGATACGCAGTATTTT
-	14	TRBV5-1	TRBJ2-7	many	CASSLGQPSYEQYF	TGCGCCAGCAGCTTGGGCCAGCCATCATACGAGCAGTACTTC
-	13	TRBV10-3	TRBJ2-2	-	CAISVRGTGELFF	TGTGCCATCAGTGTAAGAGGGACCGGGGAGCTGTTTTTT
-	16	TRBV15	TRBJ2-1	-	CATSRDRGISYNEQFF	TGTGCCACCAGCAGAGACCGCGGGATCTCCTACAATGAGCAGTTCTTC
-	17	TRBV4-2	TRBJ2-1	few	CASSQVRGEVPYNEQFF	TGTGCCAGCAGCCAAGTAAGGGGCGAGGTCCCCTACAATGAGCAGTTCTTC
TRBD2	12	TRBV6-6	TRBJ2-1	-	CASQAGDYEQFF	TGTGCCAGCCAGGCGGGGGACTATGAGCAGTTCTTC
-	15	TRBV12-3/TRBV12-4	TRBJ2-3	few	CASNLGVPSTDTQYF	TGTGCCAGCAACCTGGGGGTTCCTAGCACAGATACGCAGTATTTT
-	14	TRBV15	TRBJ2-4	few	CATTSGGLRNIQYF	TGTGCCACCACCTCCGGGGGGCTGAGAAACATTCAGTACTTC
TRBD1	15	TRBV15	TRBJ1-5	few	CATSAQGAGGQPQHF	TGTGCCACCAGCGCCCAGGGGGCTGGAGGTCAGCCCCAGCATTTT
-	15	TRBV4-2	TRBJ2-3	many	CASSQDRTTTDTQYF	TGTGCCAGCAGCCAAGATCGCACCACCACAGATACGCAGTATTTT
-	15	TRBV4-1	TRBJ2-1	many	CASSQVSLTYNEQFF	TGCGCCAGCAGCCAAGTAAGCCTTACCTACAATGAGCAGTTCTTC
-	19	TRBV5-4	TRBJ2-4	-	CASSLDWVSANLAKNIQYF	TGTGCCAGCAGCTTGGATTGGGTTTCGGCAAATCTAGCCAAAAACATTCAGTACTTC
TRBD1	14	TRBV7-9	TRBJ1-1	-	CALGTGSEGTEAFF	TGTGCCCTGGGGACAGGGAGTGAGGGGACTGAAGCTTTCTTT
-	16	TRBV4-1	TRBJ2-1	-	CASSPPLGLSYNEQFF	TGCGCCAGCAGCCCCCCCCTAGGACTCTCCTACAATGAGCAGTTCTTC
TRBD1	15	TRBV7-6	TRBJ1-1	many	CASSPRTGMNTEAFF	TGTGCCAGCAGCCCCCGGACAGGAATGAACACTGAAGCTTTCTTT
-	15	TRBV20-1	TRBJ1-2	few	CSASPRDTGDYGYTF	TGCAGTGCTAGTCCCCGGGACACGGGAGACTATGGCTACACCTTC
-	14	TRBV12-3/TRBV12-4	TRBJ2-7	many	CASSLAGAINEQYF	TGTGCCAGCAGTTTAGCCGGCGCCATAAACGAGCAGTACTTC
-	18	TRBV27	TRBJ2-3	-	CASSPGVSTGHLADTQYF	TGTGCCAGCAGCCCCGGGGTCTCCACAGGACACCTCGCAGATACGCAGTATTTT
-	15	TRBV6-1	TRBJ2-3	-	CASSVKGVGTDTQYF	TGTGCCAGCAGTGTTAAGGGTGTGGGCACAGATACGCAGTATTTT
-	14	TRBV7-6	TRBJ2-1	-	CASSLDGTRNEQFF	TGTGCCAGCAGCTTAGATGGGACCCGCAATGAGCAGTTCTTC
TRBD2	15	TRBV20-1	TRBJ2-3	few	CSASPTSGRTDTQYF	TGCAGTGCTAGTCCGACTAGCGGGCGCACAGATACGCAGTATTTT
-	15	TRBV7-8	TRBJ2-3	-	CASSLAPGPTDTQYF	TGTGCCAGCAGCTTAGCGCCGGGGCCCACAGATACGCAGTATTTT
TRBD2	13	TRBV5-1	TRBJ2-5	few	CASSGGRQETQYF	TGCGCCAGCAGCGGCGGGAGGCAAGAGACCCAGTACTTC